A single TCR beta chain is shown here with its context. Its target is not known. Newly diagnosed hyperthyroidism, duration under 2 months, in patients aged 18 to 65. Every diagnosis used clinical symptoms, serum thyroxine and TRAb, thyroid ultrasound and orbital computed tomography. V was clipped by 5 bases and J by 0 bases, with 12 bases between them. The CDR3 runs to 15 residues. In germline, CDR1 is SGHAT, CDR2 FQNNGV. These data are taken from a study of T cells in Graves' hyperthyroidism and ophthalmopathy. Overall study context: Once the initial diagnosis was made, peripheral blood was obtained before any treatment. Study-level findings and limits: Within blood appeared most thyroid clonotypes that had expanded above 0.001.

The source material, RNA transcripts, was used to amplify TCR beta CDR3 regions. The HTBI primer set was used in a first-round RT-PCR of the TCR CDR3. Via MiXCR, TCRdb re-called the multiplex PCR reads, giving one row per CDR3 protein. The sample gives around 560,000 distinct CDR3 sequences, approximately 16% of which show up once; approximately 20% is in the top ten. Sequencing used blood. The V gene is TRBV11-2, the J gene TRBJ2-3, with D perhaps TRBD1 (6 bases). The sequence came from a woman in her late teens or twenties with Graves' hyperthyroidism. The CDR3 DNA is TGTGCCAGCAGCCCGGGACACTCTAGCACAGATACGCAGTATTTT. Encoded protein: CASSPGHSSTDTQYF.